One T cell receptor (beta chain) is described in this entry. Its antigen is not known. A second PCR of roughly 6 to 12 cycles used a sample-barcoded 5' primer and a J-beta primer mix. TCRdb fed the 5' RACE reads into MiXCR, producing one record per CDR3 protein. The sample holds about 640,000 distinct CDR3 sequences; around three fifths are singletons and the top ten take approximately 40%. The CDR3 consists of 15 residues. From germline, CDR1 is MGHRA and CDR2 YSYEKL. The V end lost 0 bases, the J end lost 1 base, and 7 bases lay between the germline ends. The sample belongs to a study of blood T cells in healthy people across ages. Overall study results and limits: When one million T cells were used, diversity estimates were thought to be underestimates.

The sample was blood. The TCR comes from a man aged 55-75 years in good health. This rearrangement joins TRBV4-1 to TRBJ1-5, with D unresolved. CDR3 sequence reads: CASSQEQRSNQPQHF. As DNA, the CDR3 is TGCGCCAGCAGCCAAGAGCAACGGAGCAATCAGCCCCAGCATTTT.